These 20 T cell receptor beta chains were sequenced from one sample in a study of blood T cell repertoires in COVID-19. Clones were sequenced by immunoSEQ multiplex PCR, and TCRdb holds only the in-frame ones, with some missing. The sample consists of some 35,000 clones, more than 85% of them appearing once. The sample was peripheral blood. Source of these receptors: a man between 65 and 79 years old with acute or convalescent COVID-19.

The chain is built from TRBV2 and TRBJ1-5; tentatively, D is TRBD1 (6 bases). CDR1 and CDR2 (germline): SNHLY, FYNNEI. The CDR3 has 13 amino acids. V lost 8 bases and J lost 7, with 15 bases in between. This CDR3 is CASYRDSGQPQHF. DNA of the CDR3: TGTGCCAGCTACAGGGATAGTGGACAGCCCCAGCATTTT.

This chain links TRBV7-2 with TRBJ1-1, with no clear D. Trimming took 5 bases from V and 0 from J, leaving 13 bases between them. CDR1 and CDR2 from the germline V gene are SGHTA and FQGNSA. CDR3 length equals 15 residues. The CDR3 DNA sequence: TGTGCCAGCAGCAAAAGGCACAGTGTGAACACTGAAGCTTTCTTT. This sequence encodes CASSKRHSVNTEAFF.

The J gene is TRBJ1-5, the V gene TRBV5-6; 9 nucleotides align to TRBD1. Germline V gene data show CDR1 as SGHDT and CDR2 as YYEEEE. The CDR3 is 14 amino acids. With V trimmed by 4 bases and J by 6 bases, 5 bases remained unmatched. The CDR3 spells CASSHRGRGQPQHF. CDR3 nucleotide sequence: TGTGCCAGCAGCCACAGGGGGCGAGGTCAGCCCCAGCATTTT.

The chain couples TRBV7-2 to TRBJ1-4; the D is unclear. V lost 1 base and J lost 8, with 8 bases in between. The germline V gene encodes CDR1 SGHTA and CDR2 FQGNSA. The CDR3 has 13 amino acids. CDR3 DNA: TGTGCCAGCAGCTTAGTCCCCCGGGAAAAACTGTTTTTT. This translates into CASSLVPREKLFF.

CDR3 region: CASSVENSYNEQFF. The CDR3 nucleotides read TGTGCCAGCAGTGTCGAGAACTCCTACAATGAGCAGTTCTTC. V is TRBV2 and J is TRBJ2-1; D is undetermined. Germline V gene data show CDR1 as SNHLY and CDR2 as FYNNEI. The CDR3 has 14 residues. V shed 4 bases and J shed 0 bases, with 7 bases lying between them. Filled out from reference TRBV2 and TRBJ2-1, the complete variable domain reads EPEVTQTPSHQVTQMGQEVILRCVPISNHLYFYWYRQILGQKVEFLVSFYNNEISEKSEIFDDQFSVERPDGSNFTLKIRSTKLEDSAMYFCASSVENSYNEQFFGPGTRLTVL.

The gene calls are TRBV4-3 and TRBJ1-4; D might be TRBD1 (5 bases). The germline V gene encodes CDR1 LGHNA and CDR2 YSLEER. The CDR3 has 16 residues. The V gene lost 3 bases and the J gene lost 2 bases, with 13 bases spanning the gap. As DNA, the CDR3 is TGCGCCAGCAGCCAGAAGTTGGGGCGCACTAATGAAAAACTGTTTTTT. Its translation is CASSQKLGRTNEKLFF.

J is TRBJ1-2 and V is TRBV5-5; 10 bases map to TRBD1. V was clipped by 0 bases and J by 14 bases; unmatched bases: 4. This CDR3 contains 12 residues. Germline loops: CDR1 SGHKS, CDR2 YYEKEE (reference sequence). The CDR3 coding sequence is TGTGCCAGCAGCTTGGTTCCGGGACAGGGGACCTTC. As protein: CASSLVPGQGTF.

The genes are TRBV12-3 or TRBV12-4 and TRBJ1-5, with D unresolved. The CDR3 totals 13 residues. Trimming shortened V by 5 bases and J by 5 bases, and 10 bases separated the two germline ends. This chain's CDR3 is CASSPWRDQPQHF. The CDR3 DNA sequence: TGTGCCAGCAGTCCCTGGAGGGATCAGCCCCAGCATTTT.

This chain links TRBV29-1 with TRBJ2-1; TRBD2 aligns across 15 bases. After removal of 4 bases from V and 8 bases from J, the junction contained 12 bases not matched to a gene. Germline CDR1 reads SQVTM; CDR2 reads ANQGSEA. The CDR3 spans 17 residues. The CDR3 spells CSVVGGLGLAGGYEQFF. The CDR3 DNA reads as TGCAGCGTTGTGGGGGGGTTGGGACTAGCGGGAGGTTATGAGCAGTTCTTC.

The CDR3 DNA reads as TGTGCCAGCTCACCACCAGGGGCCTTATGGGGTGAGCAGTACTTC. This translates into CASSPPGALWGEQYF. The chain recombines TRBV18 with TRBJ2-7; TRBD1 might be the D (5 bases). Germline values: CDR1 KGHSH, CDR2 LQKENI. This CDR3 region has 15 residues. V was clipped by 0 bases and J by 7 bases, with 16 bases between them.

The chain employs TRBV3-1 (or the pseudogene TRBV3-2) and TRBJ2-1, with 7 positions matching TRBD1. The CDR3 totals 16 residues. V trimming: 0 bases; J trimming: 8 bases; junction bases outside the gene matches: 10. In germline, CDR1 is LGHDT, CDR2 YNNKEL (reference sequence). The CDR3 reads CASSQDPDRERHEQFF. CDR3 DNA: TGTGCCAGCAGCCAAGATCCTGACAGGGAGAGACATGAGCAGTTCTTC.

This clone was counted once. The CDR3 here is CASSLGQGVSYEQYF. The CDR3 region has the DNA TGTGCCAGCAGCTTAGGGCAGGGTGTTTCCTACGAGCAGTACTTC. The chain is built from TRBV7-9 and TRBJ2-7; a possible D gene is TRBD1 (5 bases). Germline V gives CDR1 SEHNR, CDR2 FQNEAQ (reference sequence). This CDR3 comprises 15 residues. Trimming removed 1 base at V and 1 base at J, with 11 bases between.

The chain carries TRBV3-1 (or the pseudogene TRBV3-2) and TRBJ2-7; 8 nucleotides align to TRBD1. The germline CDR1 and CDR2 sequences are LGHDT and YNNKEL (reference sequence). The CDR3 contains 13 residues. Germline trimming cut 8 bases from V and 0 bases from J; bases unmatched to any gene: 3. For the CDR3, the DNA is TGTGCCAGCGCGACAGGGGCCTCCTACGAGCAGTACTTC. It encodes CASATGASYEQYF.

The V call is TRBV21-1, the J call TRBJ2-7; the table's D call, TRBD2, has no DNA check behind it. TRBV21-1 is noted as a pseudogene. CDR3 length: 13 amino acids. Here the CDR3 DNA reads TGTGCCAGCAGCCTGGAGCTCTCCTACGAGCAGTACTTC. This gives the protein CASSLELSYEQYF.

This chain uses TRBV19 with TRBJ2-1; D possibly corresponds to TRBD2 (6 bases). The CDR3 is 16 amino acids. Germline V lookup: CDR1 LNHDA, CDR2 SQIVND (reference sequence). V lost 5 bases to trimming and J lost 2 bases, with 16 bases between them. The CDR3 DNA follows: TGTGCCAGTAGTCCCCAAGGAGGGAGGACCTACAATGAGCAGTTCTTC. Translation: CASSPQGGRTYNEQFF.

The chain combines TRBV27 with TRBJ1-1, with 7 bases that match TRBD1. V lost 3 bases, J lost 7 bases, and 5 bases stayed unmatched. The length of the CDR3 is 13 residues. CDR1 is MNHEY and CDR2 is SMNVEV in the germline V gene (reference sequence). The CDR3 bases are TGTGCCAGCAGTTTCATACAGGGGAATGAAGCTTTCTTT. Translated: CASSFIQGNEAFF.

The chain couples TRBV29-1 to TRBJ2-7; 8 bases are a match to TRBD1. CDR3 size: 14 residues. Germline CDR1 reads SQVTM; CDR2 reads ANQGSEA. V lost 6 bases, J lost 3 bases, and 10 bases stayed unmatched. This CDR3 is CSVALRDRLYEQYF. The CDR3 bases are TGCAGCGTCGCCCTCCGGGACAGGCTCTACGAGCAGTACTTC.

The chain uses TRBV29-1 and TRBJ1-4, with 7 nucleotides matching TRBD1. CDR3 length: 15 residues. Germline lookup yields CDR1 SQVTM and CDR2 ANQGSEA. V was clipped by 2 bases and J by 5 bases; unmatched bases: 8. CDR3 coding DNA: TGCAGCGTTGAAACCACAGGGGTAAAGAATGAAAAACTGTTTTTT. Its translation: CSVETTGVKNEKLFF.

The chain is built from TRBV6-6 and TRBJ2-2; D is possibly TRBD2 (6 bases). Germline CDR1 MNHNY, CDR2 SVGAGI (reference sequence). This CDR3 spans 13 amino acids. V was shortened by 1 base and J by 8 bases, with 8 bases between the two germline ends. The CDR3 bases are TGTGCCAGCAGTTACTTGGAGGGGGGGGAGCTGTTTTTT. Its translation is CASSYLEGGELFF.

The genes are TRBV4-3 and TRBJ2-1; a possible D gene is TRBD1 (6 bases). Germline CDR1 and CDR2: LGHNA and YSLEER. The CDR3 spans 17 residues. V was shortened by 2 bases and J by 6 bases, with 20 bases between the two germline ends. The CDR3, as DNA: TGCGCCAGCAGCCAATCTCAAGGGACATTGCAGATCAATGAGCAGTTCTTC. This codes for CASSQSQGTLQINEQFF.